Each of the 10 T cell receptor beta chains below was sequenced from the same sample in a study of T cell repertoires in cytomegalovirus infection. Using its own MiXCR run on the reads, TCRdb lists one record per CDR3 protein. The sample includes about 740,000 distinct CDR3 sequences, less than 40% of them seen just once. The sequencing sample was made of PBMCs. The source is a human donor in good health (CMV status not recorded). Some clones in this sample may be carry-over from other donors' samples.

The CDR3, as DNA: TGTGCCAGCAGCGGACAGGGGGCAAATTCACCCCTCCACTTT. Translation: CASSGQGANSPLHF. J is TRBJ1-6 and V is TRBV2; 11 nucleotides match TRBD1. V trimming: 6 bases; J trimming: 7 bases; junction bases outside the gene matches: 2. The CDR3 is 14 amino acids. Germline V CDR1 and CDR2: SNHLY, FYNNEI.

The chain links TRBV27 to TRBJ2-7; TRBD1 might be the D (6 bases). Trimming left V 4 bases short and J 2 bases short, with 12 bases between. CDR3 length equals 14 residues. Germline CDR1 MNHEY, CDR2 SMNVEV (reference sequence). The CDR3 protein is CASSYRAEPYEQYF. The DNA of the CDR3 is TGTGCCAGCAGTTACAGGGCCGAGCCCTACGAGCAGTACTTC.

In its sample, this clonotype was seen a few times. The chain combines TRBV20-1 with TRBJ2-3; D ambiguous. Trimming cost V 0 bases and J 7 bases, with 20 bases left between them. The CDR3 length is 16 residues. Per the germline V gene, CDR1 is DFQATT and CDR2 is SNEGSKA (reference sequence). The CDR3 coding sequence is TGCAGTGCTAGAGATGTGCTAGGCTTTTACTTATATACGCAGTATTTT. This codes for CSARDVLGFYLYTQYF.

This clonotype was counted a few times. V and J are TRBV20-1 and TRBJ1-1, with D possibly TRBD1 on 5 matching bases. Germline CDR1 and CDR2: DFQATT and SNEGSKA (reference sequence). This CDR3 is built from 18 residues. Deletions cut 5 bases from V and 1 base from J, with 26 bases between. The CDR3: CSASLGQGRVLKNTEAFF. The CDR3 region has the DNA TGCAGTGCTTCCTTAGGGCAGGGCAGGGTACTAAAGAACACTGAAGCTTTCTTT.

This clonotype was seen a few times. The chain recombines TRBV19 with TRBJ2-1; TRBD2 matches at 10 bases. This CDR3 contains 17 residues. CDR1 and CDR2 (germline): LNHDA, SQIVND (reference sequence). V lost 3 bases to trimming and J lost 12 bases; unmatched junction nucleotides: 17. As DNA, the CDR3 is TGTGCCAGTAGTATTACGGGTGGCCTAGCGGGAGCGATGGGGCAGTTCTTC. This encodes CASSITGGLAGAMGQFF.

In its sample, this clonotype was seen a few times. CDR3 DNA sequence: TGTGCCACCACAGAATCTCAGAAGACCGGGGAGCTGTTTTTT. Amino acids: CATTESQKTGELFF. The chain couples TRBV28 to TRBJ2-2; D uncertain. The CDR3 extends over 14 amino acids. V lost 10 bases and J lost 5, with 17 bases in between. CDR1 and CDR2 (germline): MDHEN, SYDVKM.

This clonotype was counted a few times. The rearrangement uses TRBV4-2 and TRBJ2-1; 9 nucleotides align to TRBD2. Germline V lookup: CDR1 LGHNA, CDR2 YNFKEQ. The junction had 5 bases not matched to a gene; V was cut back by 1 base and J by 7 bases. This CDR3 is built from 15 residues. CDR3 bases: TGTGCCAGCAGCCAAGGGGCGGGAGGGCCGAATGAGCAGTTCTTC. Protein: CASSQGAGGPNEQFF.

This chain uses TRBV28 with TRBJ1-2; TRBD1 is a possible D gene (5 bases). The CDR3 runs 14 residues. V was pared by 10 bases and J by 4 bases, with 19 bases between. Germline V lookup: CDR1 MDHEN, CDR2 SYDVKM. The CDR3 sequence: CATKGGEGIYGYTF. For the CDR3, the DNA is TGTGCCACCAAGGGAGGTGAGGGGATCTATGGCTACACCTTC.

This rearrangement joins TRBV28 to TRBJ2-7, with 8 bases matching TRBD1. Trimming took 5 bases from V and 6 from J; bases not matched to a gene: 6. This CDR3 comprises 13 residues. Germline assignment: CDR1 MDHEN and CDR2 SYDVKM. The CDR3 nucleotides read TGTGCCAGCAGTCGGGGACAGGAGGGCGAGCAGTACTTC. This translates into CASSRGQEGEQYF.

This rearrangement joins TRBV6-6 to TRBJ2-7; D is perhaps TRBD2 (6 bases). V gave up 2 bases and J gave up 0 bases, with 14 bases separating them. In germline, CDR1 is MNHNY, CDR2 SVGAGI (reference sequence). CDR3 length equals 16 residues. CDR3 protein: CASSYGSQDYSYEQYF. The CDR3 DNA follows: TGTGCCAGCAGTTACGGGAGTCAGGACTACTCCTACGAGCAGTACTTC.